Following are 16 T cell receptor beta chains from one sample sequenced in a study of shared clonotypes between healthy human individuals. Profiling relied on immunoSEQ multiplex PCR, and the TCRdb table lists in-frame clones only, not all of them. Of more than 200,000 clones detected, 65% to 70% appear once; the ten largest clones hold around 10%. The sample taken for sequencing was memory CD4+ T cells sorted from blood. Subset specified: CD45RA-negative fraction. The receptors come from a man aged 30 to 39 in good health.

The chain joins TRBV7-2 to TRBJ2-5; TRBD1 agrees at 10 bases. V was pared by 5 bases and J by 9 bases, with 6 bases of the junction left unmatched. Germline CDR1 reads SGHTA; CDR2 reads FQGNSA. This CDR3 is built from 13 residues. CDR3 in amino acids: CASSPDRGTSQYF. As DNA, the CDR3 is TGTGCCAGCAGCCCGGACAGGGGGACGTCCCAGTACTTC.

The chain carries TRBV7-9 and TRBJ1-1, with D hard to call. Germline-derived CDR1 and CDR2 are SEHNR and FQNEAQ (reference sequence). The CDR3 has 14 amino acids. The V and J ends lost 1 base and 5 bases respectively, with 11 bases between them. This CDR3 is CASSLVPPSTEAFF. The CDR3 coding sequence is TGTGCCAGCAGCTTAGTCCCTCCTAGTACTGAAGCTTTCTTT.

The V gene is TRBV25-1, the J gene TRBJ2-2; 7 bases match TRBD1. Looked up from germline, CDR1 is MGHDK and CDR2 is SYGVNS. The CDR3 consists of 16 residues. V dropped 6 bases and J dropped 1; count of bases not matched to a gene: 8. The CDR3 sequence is CASSQTGAWNTGELFF. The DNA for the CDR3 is TGTGCCAGCAGCCAAACAGGGGCGTGGAACACCGGGGAGCTGTTTTTT. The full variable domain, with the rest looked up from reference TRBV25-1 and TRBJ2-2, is EADIYQTPRYLVIGTGKKITLECSQTMGHDKMYWYQQDPGMELHLIHYSYGVNSTEKGDLSSESTVSRIRTEHFPLTLESARPSHTSQYLCASSQTGAWNTGELFFGEGSRLTVL.

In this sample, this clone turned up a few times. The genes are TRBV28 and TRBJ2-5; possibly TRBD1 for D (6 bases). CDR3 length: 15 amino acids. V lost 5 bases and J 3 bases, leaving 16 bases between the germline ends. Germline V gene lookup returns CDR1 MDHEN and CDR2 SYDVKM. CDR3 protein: CASSEGIQGKETQYF. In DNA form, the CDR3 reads TGTGCCAGCAGTGAAGGCATTCAGGGGAAAGAGACCCAGTACTTC.

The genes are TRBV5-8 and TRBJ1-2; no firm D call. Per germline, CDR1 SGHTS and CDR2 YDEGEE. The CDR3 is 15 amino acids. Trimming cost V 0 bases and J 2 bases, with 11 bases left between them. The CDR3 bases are TGTGCCAGCAGCTTGGCCCTCTCCGGAAACTATGGCTACACCTTC. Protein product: CASSLALSGNYGYTF.

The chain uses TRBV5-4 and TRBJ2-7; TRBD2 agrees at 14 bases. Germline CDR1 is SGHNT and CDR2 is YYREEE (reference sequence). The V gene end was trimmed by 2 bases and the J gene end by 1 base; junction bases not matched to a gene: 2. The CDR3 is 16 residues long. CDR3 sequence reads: CASSFRLAGGSYEQYF. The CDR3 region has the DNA TGTGCCAGCAGCTTCAGACTAGCGGGAGGGTCCTACGAGCAGTACTTC.

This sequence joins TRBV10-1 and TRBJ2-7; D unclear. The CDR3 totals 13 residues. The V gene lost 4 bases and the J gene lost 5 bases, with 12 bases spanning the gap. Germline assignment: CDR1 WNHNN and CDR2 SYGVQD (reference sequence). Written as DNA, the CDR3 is TGCGCCAGCAGTGGGGGTCTTCTCAACGAGCAGTACTTC. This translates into CASSGGLLNEQYF.

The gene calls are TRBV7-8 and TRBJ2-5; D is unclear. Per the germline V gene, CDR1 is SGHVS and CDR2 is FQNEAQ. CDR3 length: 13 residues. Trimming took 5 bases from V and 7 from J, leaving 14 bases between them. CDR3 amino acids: CASSQAATSTQYF. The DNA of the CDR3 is TGTGCCAGCAGCCAGGCAGCGACGTCGACCCAGTACTTC.

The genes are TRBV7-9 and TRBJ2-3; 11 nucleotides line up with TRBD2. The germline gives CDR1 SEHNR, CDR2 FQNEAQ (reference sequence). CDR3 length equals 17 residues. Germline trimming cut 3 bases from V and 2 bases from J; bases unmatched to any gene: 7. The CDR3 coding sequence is TGTGCCAGCAGCTTTCCCGGGACTAGCGGAAACACAGATACGCAGTATTTT. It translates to CASSFPGTSGNTDTQYF.

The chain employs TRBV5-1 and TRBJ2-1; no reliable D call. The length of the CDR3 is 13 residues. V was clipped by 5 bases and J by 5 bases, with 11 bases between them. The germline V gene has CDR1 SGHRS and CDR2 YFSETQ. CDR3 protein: CASRVLGNNEQFF. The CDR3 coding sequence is TGCGCCAGCAGGGTGCTGGGGAACAATGAGCAGTTCTTC.

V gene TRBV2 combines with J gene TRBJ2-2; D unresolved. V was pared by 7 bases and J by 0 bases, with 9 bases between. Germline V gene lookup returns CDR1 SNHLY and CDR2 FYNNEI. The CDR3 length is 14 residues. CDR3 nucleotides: TGTGCCAGCAATGGCGTCGCGAACACCGGGGAGCTGTTTTTT. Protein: CASNGVANTGELFF.

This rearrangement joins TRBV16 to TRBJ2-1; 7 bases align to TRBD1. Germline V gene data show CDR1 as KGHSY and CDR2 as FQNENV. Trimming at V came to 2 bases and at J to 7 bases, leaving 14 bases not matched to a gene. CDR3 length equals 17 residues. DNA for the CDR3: TGTGCCAGCAGCCAAGATGACAGGAACCCAGGGGGAAATGAGCAGTTCTTC. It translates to CASSQDDRNPGGNEQFF.

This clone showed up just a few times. CDR3 sequence reads: CASSAQGGTDTQYF. The CDR3 nucleotides are TGTGCCAGTAGTGCCCAGGGGGGCACAGATACGCAGTATTTT. The chain is built from TRBV19 and TRBJ2-3; TRBD1 matches at 7 bases. The V and J ends lost 5 bases and 1 base, in that order; junction bases with no gene match: 3. The CDR3 is made up of 14 amino acids. Germline V gene data show CDR1 as LNHDA and CDR2 as SQIVND (reference sequence).

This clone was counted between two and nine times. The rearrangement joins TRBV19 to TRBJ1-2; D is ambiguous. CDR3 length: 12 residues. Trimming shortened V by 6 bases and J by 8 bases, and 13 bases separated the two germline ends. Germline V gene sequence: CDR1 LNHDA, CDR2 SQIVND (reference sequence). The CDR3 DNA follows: TGTGCCAGTAGAACACAAGCCGGGGGCTACACCTTC. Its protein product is CASRTQAGGYTF.

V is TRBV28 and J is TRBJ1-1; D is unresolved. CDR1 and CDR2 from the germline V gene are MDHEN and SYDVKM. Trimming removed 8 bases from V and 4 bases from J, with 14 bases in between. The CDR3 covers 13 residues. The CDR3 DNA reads TGTGCCAGCCACACGGGCTGGGTCACTGAAGCTTTCTTT. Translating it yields CASHTGWVTEAFF. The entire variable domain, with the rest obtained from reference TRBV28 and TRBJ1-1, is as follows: DVKVTQSSRYLVKRTGEKVFLECVQDMDHENMFWYRQDPGLGLRLIYFSYDVKMKEKGDIPEGYSVSREKKERFSLILESASTNQTSMYLCASHTGWVTEAFFGQGTRLTVV.

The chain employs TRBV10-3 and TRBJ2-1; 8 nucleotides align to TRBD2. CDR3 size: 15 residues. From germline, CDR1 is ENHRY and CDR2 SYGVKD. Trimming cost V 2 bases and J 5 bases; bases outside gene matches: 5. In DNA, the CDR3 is TGTGCCATCAGTGAGATAGCGGGAACGGACAATGAGCAGTTCTTC. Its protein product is CAISEIAGTDNEQFF.